These 32 T cell receptor beta chains share one sample of origin, sequenced in a study of post-analysis software for immune sequencing data. The study, taken as a whole, reports: With TRBV5-6, TRBV5-1 and TRBV20-1 included, about five TRBV segments were more frequent in patients than in controls.

Their cognate antigens are unknown. Unique-molecular-identifier-tagged TCR beta cDNA libraries were used. MiXCR, run by TCRdb on the PCR reads, gives a single entry per CDR3 protein. This table has fewer than 850,000 distinct CDR3 sequences, 30% appearing once. The material sequenced was blood. The receptors shown here come from a girl aged 5-17 years with multiple sclerosis.

This clonotype has more than one count but fewer than ten. The V call is TRBV28, the J call TRBJ2-5; the D gene is possibly TRBD1 (6 bases). This CDR3 has 14 amino acids. The germline V and J ends were trimmed by 4 bases and 1 base, with 10 bases remaining between them. Germline loops: CDR1 MDHEN, CDR2 SYDVKM. The CDR3 DNA follows: TGTGCCAGCAGTTGGACAGTAACCCAAGAGACCCAGTACTTC. Translation gives CASSWTVTQETQYF. Full variable domain (missing parts from reference TRBV28 and TRBJ2-5): DVKVTQSSRYLVKRTGEKVFLECVQDMDHENMFWYRQDPGLGLRLIYFSYDVKMKEKGDIPEGYSVSREKKERFSLILESASTNQTSMYLCASSWTVTQETQYFGPGTRLLVL.

This chain connects TRBV4-1 to TRBJ2-1; 7 bases are a match to TRBD1. Trimming cost V 4 bases and J 2 bases; bases outside gene matches: 14. Germline V gene data show CDR1 as MGHRA and CDR2 as YSYEKL. The CDR3 contains 18 residues. CDR3 protein: CASSPNRGTLGPYNEQFF. The CDR3 nucleotides are TGCGCCAGCAGCCCAAACAGGGGTACCCTGGGACCCTACAATGAGCAGTTCTTC.

This clonotype was seen a handful of times. The chain recombines TRBV5-6 with TRBJ1-5, with D possibly being TRBD1 (5 bases). The V gene lost 4 bases and the J gene lost 6 bases, with 14 bases spanning the gap. Germline V gene data show CDR1 as SGHDT and CDR2 as YYEEEE. This CDR3 comprises 14 residues. CDR3 in amino acids: CASSLYQRGQPQHF. CDR3 bases: TGTGCCAGCAGCCTCTACCAAAGGGGTCAGCCCCAGCATTTT. Full variable domain (outside the CDR3, taken from reference TRBV5-6 and TRBJ1-5): DAGVTQSPTHLIKTRGQQVTLRCSPKSGHDTVSWYQQALGQGPQFIFQYYEEEERQRGNFPDRFSGHQFPNYSSELNVNALLLGDSALYLCASSLYQRGQPQHFGDGTRLSIL.

In this sample, this clonotype turned up a few times. V usage is TRBV12-3 or TRBV12-4 and J usage is TRBJ2-1; 9 bases align to TRBD2. J lost 5 bases, V lost 6 bases, and 8 bases had no gene match. The CDR3 sequence is 15 residues long. The CDR3 sequence is CASSFVTSGDNEQFF. The CDR3 DNA reads TGTGCCAGCAGCTTCGTGACTAGCGGAGACAATGAGCAGTTCTTC.

The chain recombines TRBV5-1 with TRBJ2-1, with D possibly TRBD1 on 6 matching bases. Germline CDR1 is SGHRS and CDR2 is YFSETQ. There are 14 residues in the CDR3. The ends were cut back, 0 bases at V and 8 bases at J, with 12 bases in the middle. This CDR3 is CASSLASKGDEQFF. The CDR3 DNA reads TGCGCCAGCAGCTTGGCATCCAAGGGGGATGAGCAGTTCTTC.

The chain joins TRBV20-1 to TRBJ1-6, with D tentatively TRBD1 (6 bases). The CDR3 consists of 14 residues. The ends were cut back, 1 base at V and 9 bases at J, with 13 bases in the middle. CDR1 is DFQATT, CDR2 SNEGSKA, per germline (reference sequence). This CDR3 reads CSARAEEGGSPLHF. The DNA of the CDR3 is TGCAGTGCTAGAGCGGAGGAAGGGGGTTCACCCCTCCACTTT.

V and J are TRBV2 and TRBJ1-6; D possibly corresponds to TRBD1 (6 bases). The germline gives CDR1 SNHLY, CDR2 FYNNEI. This CDR3 is 14 amino acids long. Trimming shortened V by 3 bases and J by 6 bases, and 9 bases separated the two germline ends. CDR3 residues: CASSDARGNSPLHF. The CDR3 nucleotides are TGTGCCAGCAGTGATGCCAGGGGTAATTCACCCCTCCACTTT. The full variable domain, with the rest looked up from reference TRBV2 and TRBJ1-6, is EPEVTQTPSHQVTQMGQEVILRCVPISNHLYFYWYRQILGQKVEFLVSFYNNEISEKSEIFDDQFSVERPDGSNFTLKIRSTKLEDSAMYFCASSDARGNSPLHFGNGTRLTVT.

This CDR3 is CSAREGESSYEQYF. CDR3 DNA sequence: TGCAGTGCTAGAGAGGGGGAAAGCTCCTACGAGCAGTACTTC. The chain uses TRBV20-1 and TRBJ2-7; perhaps D is TRBD1 or TRBD2 (5 bases each). The germline V and J ends were trimmed by 0 bases and 0 bases, with 9 bases remaining between them. The germline CDR1 and CDR2 sequences are DFQATT and SNEGSKA (reference sequence). This CDR3 has 14 residues.

The rearrangement links TRBV25-1 to TRBJ2-1, with D perhaps TRBD2 (6 bases). The germline gives CDR1 MGHDK, CDR2 SYGVNS. The length of the CDR3 is 15 residues. Deletions cut 2 bases from V and 2 bases from J, with 10 bases between. The CDR3 is CASSERGEPYNEQFF. CDR3 nucleotides: TGTGCCAGCAGTGAACGCGGGGAACCCTACAATGAGCAGTTCTTC.

The chain couples TRBV5-1 to TRBJ1-1, with 8 bases lining up with TRBD1. CDR3 length: 16 amino acids. CDR1 and CDR2 (germline): SGHRS, YFSETQ. V lost 2 bases, J lost 1 base, and 7 bases stayed unmatched. The CDR3 sequence: CASSLRQGLGNTEAFF. The CDR3 region has the DNA TGCGCCAGCAGCTTACGACAGGGGTTGGGGAACACTGAAGCTTTCTTT.

This chain joins TRBV28 and TRBJ2-6; 7 nucleotides align to TRBD1. V lost 4 bases, J lost 9 bases, and 9 bases stayed unmatched. Germline V lookup: CDR1 MDHEN, CDR2 SYDVKM. CDR3 length equals 15 residues. The CDR3 DNA reads TGTGCCAGCAGTTCTCAGGGGACAGCGGTCAACGTCCTGACTTTC. Translated, it gives CASSSQGTAVNVLTF. The variable domain in full, with the rest retrieved from reference TRBV28 and TRBJ2-6, is DVKVTQSSRYLVKRTGEKVFLECVQDMDHENMFWYRQDPGLGLRLIYFSYDVKMKEKGDIPEGYSVSREKKERFSLILESASTNQTSMYLCASSSQGTAVNVLTFGAGSRLTVL.

With regard to this clonotype: This clone may be a read error of a much larger clone one base away. The rearrangement joins TRBV9 to TRBJ2-7; 7 bases fit TRBD1. Germline V CDR1 and CDR2: SGDLS, YYNGEE. The CDR3 has 13 amino acids. The V segment lost 2 bases and the J segment 12 bases; nucleotides outside the gene matches: 11. CDR3 DNA sequence: TGTGCCAGCAGCGTGGGTCAGGGGGAGACCCGGTACTTC. It translates to CASSVGQGETRYF.

There are a few counts of this clonotype. The chain links TRBV7-2 to TRBJ2-5, with D possibly being TRBD1 (5 bases). V dropped 2 bases and J dropped 4 bases, with 14 bases sitting between them. The V gene's germline CDR1 is SGHTA and CDR2 FQGNSA. CDR3 length equals 15 residues. CDR3 amino acids: CASSLFGQGRETQYF. The CDR3 bases are TGTGCCAGCAGCTTATTTGGGCAGGGTAGAGAGACCCAGTACTTC.

V and J are TRBV5-1 and TRBJ2-3; TRBD2 aligns across 11 bases. This CDR3 is 16 amino acids long. The trim removed 0 bases at V and 9 bases at J, leaving 9 bases unmatched. Germline-derived CDR1 and CDR2 are SGHRS and YFSETQ. DNA of the CDR3: TGCGCCAGCAGCTTGGCCGTAGCGGGGGGGCCAGGGACGCAGTATTTT. Protein: CASSLAVAGGPGTQYF. The full variable domain, rest sourced from reference TRBV5-1 and TRBJ2-3, is KAGVTQTPRYLIKTRGQQVTLSCSPISGHRSVSWYQQTPGQGLQFLFEYFSETQRNKGNFPGRFSGRQFSNSRSEMNVSTLELGDSALYLCASSLAVAGGPGTQYFGPGTRLTVL.

This clonotype occurred a few times. The V gene is TRBV10-3, the J gene TRBJ2-3; D gene unclear. Germline CDR1 is ENHRY and CDR2 is SYGVKD. V shed 1 base and J shed 2 bases, with 1 base lying between them. This CDR3 comprises 12 residues. CDR3 sequence reads: CAISEFTDTQYF. The CDR3 DNA sequence: TGTGCCATCAGTGAGTTCACAGATACGCAGTATTTT.

The rearrangement uses TRBV20-1 and TRBJ2-1; D may be TRBD2 (5 bases). Germline V gene sequence: CDR1 DFQATT, CDR2 SNEGSKA (reference sequence). Deletions cut 7 bases from V and 8 bases from J, with 18 bases between. The CDR3 totals 13 residues. CDR3: CSGSRGSSHEQFF. In DNA form, the CDR3 reads TGCAGTGGCTCCCGCGGATCTAGCCATGAGCAGTTCTTC.

The chain uses TRBV5-1 and TRBJ2-2; 10 bases match TRBD1. The trim removed 4 bases at V and 3 bases at J, leaving 12 bases unmatched. The germline V gene encodes CDR1 SGHRS and CDR2 YFSETQ. CDR3 size: 18 residues. CDR3 nucleotide sequence: TGCGCCAGCAGCGCAAGGGACAGGGGTATCTCGGACACCGGGGAGCTGTTTTTT. Translating gives CASSARDRGISDTGELFF.

As for this clonotype: Sequence at one end of the junction differs from germline and may be a read error. The rearrangement uses TRBV7-7 and TRBJ2-1; the D is unclear. The CDR3 has 15 residues. Per the germline V gene, CDR1 is SSHAT and CDR2 is FNYEAQ (reference sequence). This CDR3 is CASSPQVLSYNEQFF. CDR3 nucleotides: TGTGCTAGCAGCCCCCAAGTCCTCTCCTACAATGAGCAGTTCTTC.

The chain is built from TRBV25-1 and TRBJ2-7, with D possibly matching TRBD2 (6 bases). The CDR3 is 13 amino acids. CDR1 and CDR2 from the germline V gene are MGHDK and SYGVNS. Deletions cut 7 bases from V and 3 bases from J, with 13 bases between. The CDR3 DNA reads as TGTGCCAGCAATCCTCGAGCGGGCTACGAGCAGTACTTC. Residues: CASNPRAGYEQYF.

A few counts support this clonotype. V usage is TRBV20-1 and J usage is TRBJ1-2, with 7 bases matching TRBD1. The CDR3 runs to 16 residues. The ends lost 6 bases at V and 3 bases at J; junction bases unmatched: 16. Germline V gives CDR1 DFQATT, CDR2 SNEGSKA (reference sequence). The CDR3 DNA reads as TGCAGTGCCATTACCCCGGGACAGTTATCCCACTATGGCTACACCTTC. The encoded protein is CSAITPGQLSHYGYTF.

This rearrangement joins TRBV5-6 to TRBJ2-3, with TRBD2 as a possible D gene (6 bases). V was clipped by 6 bases and J by 7 bases, with 18 bases between them. There are 14 residues in the CDR3. CDR1 is SGHDT and CDR2 is YYEEEE in the germline V gene. DNA of the CDR3: TGTGCCAGCAACCCATCCGGGGGAGGAAATACGCAGTATTTT. This gives the protein CASNPSGGGNTQYF.

This clonotype was counted only a few times. The genes are TRBV12-3 or TRBV12-4 and TRBJ1-5, with D unresolved. The CDR3 is made up of 15 amino acids. Between the trimmed V and J ends, which lost 3 bases and 1 base, there was a span of 10 bases. CDR3 sequence: CASSLSSGSNQPQHF. CDR3 DNA: TGTGCCAGCAGTTTGTCCTCGGGAAGCAATCAGCCCCAGCATTTT.

The J gene is TRBJ2-7, the V gene TRBV6-5, with D unclear. The CDR3 consists of 13 residues. Germline CDR1 is MNHEY and CDR2 is SVGAGI. V gave up 0 bases and J gave up 4 bases, with 7 bases separating them. The CDR3 spells CASSYSTTYEQYF. The CDR3 DNA is TGTGCCAGCAGTTACTCGACAACTTACGAGCAGTACTTC.

The chain joins TRBV7-8 to TRBJ1-5; no clear D. Germline CDR1 is SGHVS and CDR2 is FQNEAQ. V was trimmed by 1 base and J by 2 bases, leaving 12 bases between them. This CDR3 has 16 amino acids. Written as DNA, the CDR3 is TGTGCCAGCAGCTTAGAGTCCTCAAAGGGCAATCAGCCCCAGCATTTT. It translates to CASSLESSKGNQPQHF.

The sample holds a few counts of this clonotype. The rearrangement joins TRBV6-5 to TRBJ2-7; D remains unclear. V lost 2 bases, J lost 3 bases, and 14 bases lay in between. Per the germline V gene, CDR1 is MNHEY and CDR2 is SVGAGI. The CDR3 totals 15 residues. CDR3 in amino acids: CASSYGASLLYEQYF. The DNA for the CDR3 is TGTGCCAGCAGTTACGGTGCCAGTTTGCTCTACGAGCAGTACTTC.

This clonotype was picked up a small number of times. An end of the junction does not agree with germline; a read error may underlie this. The chain joins TRBV11-2 to TRBJ1-4, with TRBD1 matching over 7 bases. The germline CDR1 and CDR2 sequences are SGHAT and FQNNGV. The CDR3 is made up of 15 amino acids. Here the CDR3 reads CASSLSGTADEELFF. CDR3 sequence (DNA): TGTGCCAGTTCGCTTTCCGGGACAGCGGATGAAGAACTGTTTTTT.

This clonotype came up a few times. The V gene is TRBV27, the J gene TRBJ2-3; TRBD1 is a possible D gene (6 bases). V was clipped by 0 bases and J by 1 base, with 14 bases between them. The CDR3 runs to 17 residues. Germline V gene lookup returns CDR1 MNHEY and CDR2 SMNVEV (reference sequence). CDR3: CASSLSMAPGGTDTQYF. The CDR3 DNA is TGTGCCAGCAGTTTATCGATGGCTCCAGGGGGCACAGATACGCAGTATTTT.

This clonotype was recorded only once. The V and J genes are TRBV20-1 and TRBJ2-1; TRBD2 agrees at 13 bases. The CDR3 runs 16 residues. The V and J ends lost 1 base and 4 bases, in that order; junction bases with no gene match: 4. Germline V gene data show CDR1 as DFQATT and CDR2 as SNEGSKA (reference sequence). CDR3: CSARGGLAGEYNEQFF. The CDR3, as DNA: TGCAGTGCTAGAGGAGGACTAGCGGGAGAGTACAATGAGCAGTTCTTC.

This clonotype occurred a few times. The J gene is TRBJ2-1, the V gene TRBV12-3 or TRBV12-4; 11 bases map to TRBD2. J lost 7 bases, V lost 3 bases, and 5 bases had no gene match. The CDR3 length is 15 residues. CDR3 sequence reads: CASSFASGRQNEQFF. The CDR3 nucleotides are TGTGCCAGCAGTTTTGCTAGCGGGAGGCAGAATGAGCAGTTCTTC.

The chain couples TRBV7-2 to TRBJ1-2; D is uncertain. Germline lookup yields CDR1 SGHTA and CDR2 FQGNSA. The CDR3 has 13 residues. V lost 5 bases and J lost 8, with 15 bases in between. The CDR3 spells CASSPRNGRGYTF. The CDR3 DNA is TGTGCCAGCAGCCCCCGGAACGGGCGGGGCTACACCTTC.

This clonotype was seen a few times. The V gene is TRBV20-1, the J gene TRBJ2-7; D not certain. This CDR3 region has 12 residues. V was clipped by 3 bases and J by 6 bases, with 12 bases between them. Germline V gives CDR1 DFQATT, CDR2 SNEGSKA (reference sequence). DNA of the CDR3: TGCAGTGCTAGCGACCAGGCAGGCGAGCAGTACTTC. Residues: CSASDQAGEQYF.

The chain links TRBV4-3 to TRBJ2-3, with no clear D. The CDR3 spans 16 residues. Germline loops: CDR1 LGHNA, CDR2 YSLEER. V gave up 4 bases and J gave up 0 bases, with 14 bases separating them. CDR3 amino acids: CASSPGTRRSTDTQYF. The DNA for the CDR3 is TGCGCCAGCAGCCCCGGTACCCGGCGGAGCACAGATACGCAGTATTTT.